The source of this TCR beta chain is a study of T cell responses to AZD1222 COVID-19 vaccine (dated by TCRdb to the early 2020s). Background for the entire study: Because spike-specific TCR depth and breadth did not differ between the two schedules, AZD1222 recipients who got a second dose at roughly 4 weeks were pooled with those who got a second dose at roughly 12 weeks. Trial participants were enrolled into age subgroups of 18-55, 56-69 and 70-plus years, which contained approximately 150, 30 and 60 TCR-sequenced participants, respectively. TCR sequencing covered some 240 trial participants: 207 given two doses of AZD1222 and about 26 given two doses of MenACWY control vaccine. Overall results and qualifications from the work: In the small 56-69-year group, the increase in depth fell short of significance, most likely because of low power. Reportedly, almost half of the unique spike-specific TCRs recognized epitopes lying outside the regions that are mutated in the B.1.351 and B.1.1.7 variants. Participants were mostly white British, with more females than males. The authors suggested clonal diversity may have been underestimated. The whole spike protein was spanned by vaccine-associated CD4 TCRs, and dominant responses were seen in regions 160-218 and 743-854. Because no day 14 peak-response samples were available, repertoires were characterized only after the peak T cell response. Conclusions about previously exposed vaccinees are limited because only a handful of AZD1222 recipients were SARS-CoV-2 seropositive at baseline. After two AZD1222 doses, both the breadth and the depth of spike-specific TCRs were significantly higher than at day 0 and than in MenACWY recipients.

As for this clone: The antigen it binds to is not known. No much larger clone is present one base from it, and per-base qualities are unavailable.

Its CDR3 holds 13 amino acids, cysteine through phenylalanine. Only CDR3 DNA remains: 39 bases, in frame from the first base. The sample's time point label, decoded: baseline before first vaccination. The vaccinee samples were drawn from two UK trials, COV001 and COV002, one of which was a single-blind randomized controlled phase 2/3 trial testing AZD1222 (ChAdOx1 nCoV-19) in healthy adults. For TCRbeta chain sequencing, PBMC samples from trial participants were taken at day 0 and at day 28 after the second dose. The CDR3 regions of human TCRbeta chains were analyzed by immunosequencing. In the original analysis: Repertoire TCRs were matched against a reference library of SARS-CoV-2-specific TCRs generated with the MIRA antigen-specificity platform. Breadth was defined as the fraction of unique TCRs that were SARS-CoV-2-associated, and depth was defined as the fraction of total T cells that were SARS-CoV-2-associated. Using the MIRA data, each spike-specific TCR was mapped to the spike region that the TCR reacts to and placed in a CD4 or CD8 class. Log10-transformed breadth and depth values were compared by one-way ANOVA with Sidak's multiple comparisons tests. As stored in TCRdb, this immuneACCESS dataset retains in-frame rearrangements with V and J assigned. A fraction of the clones does not appear; measured against another copy, unresolved V genes explain less than half of the discrepancy, and the remainder lacks a known reason. Clonal size and the V and J genes are those of that table, whereas D and trimming came from the DNA. Present in this sample are 150,000 to 200,000 clones, 93% of which were seen just once. Around 0.96% of the sample is taken by the ten largest.

Specimen: peripheral blood, collected on day 0 of AZD1222 vaccination. The V and J genes are TRBV21-1 and TRBJ2-7. TRBV21-1 is annotated as a pseudogene. This TCR came from an adult in good health. The CDR3: CASSSGAGYEQYF. The DNA sequence is TGTGCCAGCAGCTCCGGGGCAGGCTACGAGCAGTACTTC.